This T cell receptor beta chain was found in a study of identical twins. Study-wide results and limits: Twin-shared out-of-frame alpha sequences showed excess low generation probability.

TCRdb re-called the 5' RACE reads with MiXCR, one entry per CDR3 protein. Here the sample spans nearly 200,000 distinct CDR3 sequences, about 15% being singletons. CDR3 length: 14 amino acids. Germline lookup yields CDR1 MNHNS and CDR2 SASEGT. Trimming at V came to 2 bases and at J to 7 bases, leaving 7 bases not matched to a gene. This clonotype occurred a few times. Its antigen is unidentified. The same data also went into a second study, on T cells expressing NK-cell markers. That report notes: Within the sequenced cohort of eight donors, seven exhibited HCMV seropositivity and one was seronegative.

The sample was CD8+ T cells sorted from blood. This clonotype originated in a woman younger than 30 in good health. The chain is built from TRBV6-1 and TRBJ2-7, with 8 bases that match TRBD1. Here the CDR3 reads CASSEFQGAEEQYF. CDR3 sequence (DNA): TGTGCCAGCAGTGAATTTCAGGGGGCCGAGGAGCAGTACTTC.